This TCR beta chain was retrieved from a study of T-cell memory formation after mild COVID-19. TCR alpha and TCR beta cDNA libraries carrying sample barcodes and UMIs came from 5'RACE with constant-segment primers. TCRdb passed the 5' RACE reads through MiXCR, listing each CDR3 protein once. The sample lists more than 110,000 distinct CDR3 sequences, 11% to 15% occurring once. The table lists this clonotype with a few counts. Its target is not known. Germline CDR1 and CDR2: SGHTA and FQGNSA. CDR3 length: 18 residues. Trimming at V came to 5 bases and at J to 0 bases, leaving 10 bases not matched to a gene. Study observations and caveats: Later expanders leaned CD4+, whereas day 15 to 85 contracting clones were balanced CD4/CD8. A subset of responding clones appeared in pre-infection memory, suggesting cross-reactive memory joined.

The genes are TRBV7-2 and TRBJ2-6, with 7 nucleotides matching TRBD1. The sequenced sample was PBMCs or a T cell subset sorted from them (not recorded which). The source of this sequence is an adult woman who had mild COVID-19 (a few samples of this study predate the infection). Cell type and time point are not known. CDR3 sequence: CASSPYRGVLSGANVLTF. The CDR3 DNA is TGTGCCAGCAGCCCCTACAGGGGTGTTCTCTCTGGGGCCAACGTCCTGACTTTC.